This T cell receptor beta chain was recovered during a study of T cell clones after liver transplantation (dated 2019 in TCRdb). With regard to the full study: ITN030ST, the source of the samples, was a randomized trial that attempted immunosuppression withdrawal within 2 years of liver transplantation. After a pre-transplant mixed lymphocyte reaction, TCRbeta sequencing was used to pinpoint donor-reactive T cell clones, which were subsequently tracked in post-transplant blood. Third party-reactive TCRbeta sequences from pre-transplant MLRs were also identified as an antigen-independent comparator for donor-reactive sequences. Three of the eight recipients were HCV-positive; the others were transplanted for non-autoimmune, non-viral indications. The subjects received no induction therapy and were kept on standard immunosuppression until randomization at 12-24 months post-transplant. To count as tolerant, a recipient had to stay completely off immunosuppression for at least one year without liver enzymes climbing beyond twice the upper limit of normal. Blood samples were taken pre-transplant, pre-randomization before withdrawal, and post-randomization after full withdrawal or failed withdrawal. A cohort of 8 liver transplant recipients was studied, of whom 3 were classified as tolerant and 5 as non-tolerant. Results and caveats for the whole study, not just this receptor: In two subjects, low numbers of available donor cells limited the measurable donor-reactive repertoire. Without allograft tissue specimens, donor-reactive T cells may have migrated into the graft rather than being deleted. In 5 of 8 subjects, circulating donor-reactive CD4 TCRbeta sequences decreased significantly after transplant, regardless of tolerance or HCV status. Donor-reactive sequences declined more than third party-reactive ones, suggesting partial antigen-specific deletion unrelated to withdrawal success. Conclusions were preliminary, limited by small, heterogeneous patient numbers and non-standardized post-transplant time points. Once repertoire turnover was taken into account, donor-reactive detection showed a significant reduction for CD4 in 7 of 8 subjects and for CD8 in 8 of 8.

Looking up the germline V gene yields CDR1 SQVTM and CDR2 ANQGSEA. The CDR3 runs 14 residues from the cysteine to the phenylalanine. Only the CDR3 DNA stays, 42 bases, in frame from base 1. V has 4 bases trimmed and J has 6 bases trimmed; junction bases matching no gene number 8. High-throughput TCRbeta CDR3 sequencing of frozen genomic DNA was performed by immunoSEQ, including PCR amplification, mapping, bias correction and internal controls. The paper's processing steps were these. Only productive rearrangements were retained, with each unique TCRbeta sequence defined by its CDR3 nucleotide sequence together with its V and J gene. A sequence counted as donor-reactive only if the sequence showed at least 5-fold expansion in CFSE-low cells compared with unstimulated pre-transplant cells and had a frequency of at least 0.01%. Minimum frequency thresholds were set for each subject based on the unstimulated sample with the lowest template count, ensuring at least 90% detection power. Repertoire turnover was measured by Jensen-Shannon divergence between the top 1000 TCRbeta sequences post- and pre-transplant. Two-sided Fisher's exact tests were used to test for changes in the detection of donor-reactive sequences. TCRdb retrieved this table from immuneACCESS and kept in-frame rearrangements only. Not all clones are present; in checked studies, unresolved V genes account for under half, and no reason is known for the remainder. That table supplies the V and J calls and clone size; D and trimming were determined from the DNA. The sample contains roughly 100,000 clones, 82% of them found a single time. The ten most abundant clones make up 0.99% of the sample.

The time point label for this specimen denotes: pre-transplant. Thawed unstimulated PBMCs were stained for CD3, CD4 and CD8 and FACS-sorted into CD3+CD4+ and CD3+CD8+ populations. Randomization to immunosuppression withdrawal applied to every one of the 8 studied subjects. The Qiagen DNeasy Blood and Tissue Kit was used for isolation of genomic DNA. This clone has a handful of counts. The clone's antigen remains unknown. No base qualities exist here, and no much larger clone lies one base off it. This sequence originates from a human donor who received a liver transplant. The chain couples TRBV29-1 to TRBJ1-1, with TRBD1 matching 10 junction bases. The sequencing here drew on CD4+ T cells from blood, taken before liver transplant. CDR3 sequence: CSVGKTGGYAEAFF. At the DNA level, the sequence is TGCAGCGTTGGGAAGACAGGGGGCTATGCTGAAGCTTTCTTT. With the portions outside the CDR3 filled from the reference TRBV29-1 and TRBJ1-1 genes, the complete variable region becomes SAVISQKPSRDICQRGTSLTIQCQVDSQVTMMFWYRQQPGQSLTLIATANQGSEATYESGFVIDKFPISRPNLTFSTLTVSNMSPEDSSIYLCSVGKTGGYAEAFFGQGTRLTVV.